This T cell receptor (beta chain) was documented in a study of vaccination effects on CD4 cells after COVID-19. Study details: Expansion of antigen-specific CD4+ T cells with viral peptide pools was carried out by the ViraFEST assay before sequencing.

Study results and limitations: Healthy vaccine recipients' vaccine-induced clones were almost all SARS-CoV-2 mono-reactive.

Investigators separated out CD4+ T cells once approximately 9 days of culture had passed. According to the study, vaccine recipients showed no prior SARS-CoV-2 infection and negative nucleocapsid antibodies. As to this clone: Its antigen remains unidentified.

The CDR3 length is 14 residues. V was pared by 3 bases and J by 0 bases, with 6 bases between. CDR1 is SGHRS, CDR2 YFSETQ, per germline. Sequencing used immunoSEQ multiplex PCR; TCRdb keeps in-frame clones, though not all of them. Among over 65,000 clones listed, around 77% were seen once. The sample in question was CD4+ T cells from PBMCs cultured without peptide, obtained before COVID-19 vaccination. The rearrangement links TRBV5-1 to TRBJ2-2; possible D gene TRBD2, 5 bases. The TCR originated in a human donor who received a COVID-19 vaccine. The DNA of the CDR3 is TGCGCCAGCAGCTACGGGGCGAACACCGGGGAGCTGTTTTTT. Translation gives CASSYGANTGELFF. Filled out from reference TRBV5-1 and TRBJ2-2, the complete variable domain reads KAGVTQTPRYLIKTRGQQVTLSCSPISGHRSVSWYQQTPGQGLQFLFEYFSETQRNKGNFPGRFSGRQFSNSRSEMNVSTLELGDSALYLCASSYGANTGELFFGEGSRLTVL.